The clone carrying this T cell receptor beta chain was counted a few times. The antigen is undetermined. This specimen comes from a study of early T cells in non-severe SARS-CoV-2 infection. Background on the study: Unsorted whole blood bulk RNA was sequenced, with unpaired chains. Study-level points and caveats: In VDJdb matching, anti-spike CD8 responses were favored while private and CD4 specificities went missing.

Tagging with unique molecular identifiers was applied to individual cDNA molecules. One entry per CDR3 protein results from TCRdb running MiXCR on the 5' RACE reads. Seen here are roughly 29,000 distinct CDR3 sequences, around 6% observed once, and the top ten hold roughly a quarter. The germline V gene has CDR1 SGHRS and CDR2 YFSETQ. After removal of 2 bases from V and 2 bases from J, the junction contained 5 bases not matched to a gene. CDR3 length: 15 residues. This TCR came from an adult who was a healthcare worker with PCR-confirmed SARS-CoV-2 infection or an uninfected control (not recorded which). V and J are TRBV5-1 and TRBJ2-7, with TRBD1 matching over 9 bases. Sequences were obtained from whole blood. This chain's CDR3 is CASSFGTGLPYEQYF. The CDR3, as DNA: TGCGCCAGCAGCTTTGGGACAGGGCTCCCCTACGAGCAGTACTTC.